This entry lists 4 T cell receptor beta chains sequenced from one sample in a study of regulatory T cells in long-lasting Graves disease. Assembly of TCR beta libraries relied on iRepertoire HTBI primers together with Arm-PCR of CDR3 regions. TCRdb re-analysed the multiplex PCR reads in MiXCR, keeping a single row per CDR3 protein. The table includes some 240,000 distinct CDR3 sequences, about 19% detected once. Specified time point: newly diagnosed GD, antithyroid drugs for less than 3 months. The TCR library was made from RNA that had been extracted from PBMCs in TRIzol. This sample was shared with a second study, whose subject was T cells in Graves' hyperthyroidism and ophthalmopathy.

Specimen: peripheral blood mononuclear cells (PBMCs), collected at new diagnosis, from a patient treated with antithyroid drugs. Receptors were obtained from a woman aged 25 to 39 with Graves disease.

This clonotype was counted many times. The chain has TRBV6-6 and TRBJ2-7, with D unresolved. CDR1 is MNHNY, CDR2 SVGAGI, per germline (reference sequence). The CDR3 contains 19 residues. Trimming took 0 bases from V and 2 from J, leaving 23 bases between them. The DNA of the CDR3 is TGTGCCAGCAGTTACTCGATGTTTAGGGTCCCGGGCCAGACCTACGAGCAGTACTTC. It is translated as CASSYSMFRVPGQTYEQYF.

This clonotype came up a few times. The genes are TRBV6-1 and TRBJ1-5; 9 bases are a match to TRBD1. V shed 6 bases, J shed 0 bases, and the junction held 18 bases outside the gene matches. This CDR3 comprises 20 residues. Looked up from germline, CDR1 is MNHNS and CDR2 is SASEGT. In DNA form, the CDR3 reads TGTGCCAGCAGCCCCCAGGACAGGGGAAATCTTCGGTATAGCAATCAGCCCCAGCATTTT. Translating it yields CASSPQDRGNLRYSNQPQHF.

V and J are TRBV4-1 and TRBJ1-4; D remains ambiguous. This CDR3 has 17 residues. The germline CDR1 and CDR2 sequences are MGHRA and YSYEKL. Deletions cut 2 bases from V and 8 bases from J, with 21 bases between. As DNA, the CDR3 is TGCGCCAGCAGCCAACCCGTCCAGAGTCAAAGGGAGGAAAAACTGTTTTTT. Protein: CASSQPVQSQREEKLFF.

This clonotype has ten or more counts. The chain joins TRBV15 to TRBJ2-2; 7 nucleotides match TRBD2. The CDR3 extends over 16 amino acids. The J segment lost 3 bases and the V segment lost 1 base, leaving 5 bases of the junction unmatched. The germline V gene encodes CDR1 LNHNV and CDR2 YYDKDF (reference sequence). The CDR3 sequence is CATSRGGGSDTGELFF. CDR3 DNA sequence: TGTGCCACCAGCAGAGGGGGAGGGTCGGACACCGGGGAGCTGTTTTTT.